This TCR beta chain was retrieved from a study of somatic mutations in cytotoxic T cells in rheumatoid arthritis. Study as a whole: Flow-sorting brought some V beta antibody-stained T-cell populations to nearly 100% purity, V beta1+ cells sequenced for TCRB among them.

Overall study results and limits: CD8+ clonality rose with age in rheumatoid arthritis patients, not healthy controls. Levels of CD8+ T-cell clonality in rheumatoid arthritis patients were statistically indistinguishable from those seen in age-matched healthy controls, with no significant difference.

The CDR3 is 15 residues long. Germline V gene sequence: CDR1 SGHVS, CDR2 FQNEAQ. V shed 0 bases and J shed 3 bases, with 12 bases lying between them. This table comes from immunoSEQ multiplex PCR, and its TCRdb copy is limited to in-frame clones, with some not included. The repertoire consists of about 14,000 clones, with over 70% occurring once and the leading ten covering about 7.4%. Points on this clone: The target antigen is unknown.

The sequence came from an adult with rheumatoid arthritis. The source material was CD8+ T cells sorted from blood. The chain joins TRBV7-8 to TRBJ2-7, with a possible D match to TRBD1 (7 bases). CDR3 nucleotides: TGTGCCAGCAGCTTAGCGGGTCAGGGGGGCTACGAGCAGTACTTC. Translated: CASSLAGQGGYEQYF.